Listed below are T cell receptor beta chains from one sample, sequenced in a study of T cell changes during pregnancy in multiple sclerosis. Profiling relied on immunoSEQ multiplex PCR, and the TCRdb table lists in-frame clones only, not all of them. The sample contains 50,000 to 75,000 clones, over 90% of which appear only once. The sample here was CD8+ T cells from peripheral blood mononuclear cells, taken in the third trimester of pregnancy. The origin of the receptors is a female donor with multiple sclerosis, enrolled in a pregnancy study. The CDR3 runs from the conserved cysteine through the conserved F or W. A D gene is named only where the DNA matches it firmly. Rows give clone size only sometimes, using once, few, many, or a class for an expanded clone.

size	V	J	D	DNA	CDR3
-	TRBV19	TRBJ1-1	-	TGTGCCAGTAGTGCAACAGGGTTCTCTGAAGCTTTCTTT	CASSATGFSEAFF
-	TRBV7-9	TRBJ2-1	TRBD2	TGTGCCAGCCTTGCCGGAGCGGGAGGGCTCGGCAATGAGCAGTTCTTC	CASLAGAGGLGNEQFF
-	TRBV29-1	TRBJ2-1	TRBD1	TGCAGCTTAAGGACAGGGCTCGGCAATGAGCAGTTCTTC	CSLRTGLGNEQFF
-	TRBV9	TRBJ2-1	TRBD2	TGTGCCAGCAGCGTAGGAGCGGGAGGCATTCCCTACAATGAGCAGTTCTTC	CASSVGAGGIPYNEQFF
-	TRBV2	TRBJ1-5	-	TGTGCCAGCCGTGTATCGGGGGGGCAGCCCCAGCATTTT	CASRVSGGQPQHF
-	TRBV29-1	TRBJ2-1	-	TGCAGCGTTGCGGGCAATGAGCAGTTCTTC	CSVAGNEQFF
-	TRBV27	TRBJ2-1	-	TGTGCCAGCAGTCCACACAGGGAAAGGAGCTCCTACAATGAGCAGTTCTTC	CASSPHRERSSYNEQFF
-	TRBV7-9	TRBJ2-7	TRBD2	TGTGCCAGCAGCACCCGGACTAGCGGGACGGTCGAGCAGTACTTC	CASSTRTSGTVEQYF
-	TRBV9	TRBJ2-2	TRBD1	TGTGCCAGCAGCGTTCCAGGGACAGGGTCCGCCGGGGAGCTGTTTTTT	CASSVPGTGSAGELFF
-	TRBV2	TRBJ2-1	TRBD2	TGTGCCAGTGTGGGCCTAGCGGGAAGGGGGGATGAGCAGTTCTTC	CASVGLAGRGDEQFF
-	TRBV9	TRBJ2-7	TRBD1	TGTGCCAGCAGCGTAGAAGGGACAGGGAGGGGCTACGAGCAGTACTTC	CASSVEGTGRGYEQYF
-	TRBV15	TRBJ1-2	-	TGTGCCACCAGCAGAGATCGAGGGGCAGGGGCAACCTATGGCTACACCTTC	CATSRDRGAGATYGYTF
-	TRBV5-1	TRBJ2-3	TRBD1	TGCGCCAGCTTCCCCGGGACAGCGCCTGTAGATACGCAGTATTTT	CASFPGTAPVDTQYF
-	TRBV9	TRBJ2-2	TRBD2	TGTGCCAGCAGCTGGCCAAAGGGACTAGCGAACACCGGGGAGCTGTTTTTT	CASSWPKGLANTGELFF
-	TRBV13	TRBJ1-4	TRBD1	TGTGCCAGCAGCTCCGGGGACAGTCTTAATGAAAAACTGTTTTTT	CASSSGDSLNEKLFF
-	TRBV9	TRBJ1-2	-	TGTGCCAGCAGCCCCGGACGTGGGAGCTATGGCTACACCTTC	CASSPGRGSYGYTF
-	TRBV7-2	TRBJ2-7	TRBD2	TGTGCCAGCAGCTTATTAGCGGGAGGGCCTGGAGAGCAGTACTTC	CASSLLAGGPGEQYF
-	TRBV10-2	TRBJ2-1	TRBD2	TGCGCCAGCAGTCTCAGCGGGAGGAGGGAGCAGTTCTTC	CASSLSGRREQFF
once	TRBV5-4	TRBJ2-1	TRBD2	TGTGCCAGCAGCTTGAAGCGGGAGACATACAATGAGCAGTTCTTC	CASSLKRETYNEQFF
-	TRBV12-5	TRBJ2-7	TRBD1	TGTGCTAGTGGCCCGACAGGGACGGGGATTTACGAGCAGTACTTC	CASGPTGTGIYEQYF
once	TRBV27	TRBJ2-1	-	TGTGCCAGCAGGGCCACCAGTAATGAGCAGTTCTTC	CASRATSNEQFF
-	TRBV6-4	TRBJ2-2	-	TGTGCCAGCAGTGTGATGGCGGGGTCCACCGGGGAGCTGTTTTTT	CASSVMAGSTGELFF
-	TRBV19	TRBJ1-1	-	TGTGCCAGTAGTATGGCCACTGAAGCTTTCTTT	CASSMATEAFF
-	TRBV7-2	TRBJ2-7	TRBD1	TGTGCCAGCAGCCCGCCTCGTGGGACAGCATCCTACGAGCAGTACTTC	CASSPPRGTASYEQYF
-	TRBV7-2	TRBJ2-7	TRBD2	TGTGCCAGCAGCCGACATTTGGCGGGAGGACCTACCTACGAGCAGTACTTC	CASSRHLAGGPTYEQYF
-	TRBV6-1	TRBJ1-5	TRBD1	TGTGCCAGCAGTGACGGACCGGGACAGTACAATCAGCCCCAGCATTTT	CASSDGPGQYNQPQHF